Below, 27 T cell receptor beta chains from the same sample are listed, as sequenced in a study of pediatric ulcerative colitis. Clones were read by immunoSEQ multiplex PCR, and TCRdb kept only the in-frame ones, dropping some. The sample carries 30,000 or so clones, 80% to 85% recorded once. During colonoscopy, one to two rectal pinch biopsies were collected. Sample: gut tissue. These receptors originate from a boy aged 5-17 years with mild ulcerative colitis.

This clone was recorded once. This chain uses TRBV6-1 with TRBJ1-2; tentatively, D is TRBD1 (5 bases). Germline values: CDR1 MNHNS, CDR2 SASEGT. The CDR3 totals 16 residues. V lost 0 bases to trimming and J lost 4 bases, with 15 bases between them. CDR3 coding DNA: TGTGCCAGCAGTGAAGCCTCAGACAGTCCAAGCTATGGCTACACCTTC. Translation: CASSEASDSPSYGYTF.

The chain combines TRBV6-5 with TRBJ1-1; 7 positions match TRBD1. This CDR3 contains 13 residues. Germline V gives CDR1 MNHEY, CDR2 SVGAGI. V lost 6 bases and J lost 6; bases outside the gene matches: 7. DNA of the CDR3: TGTGCCAGCAGAAACCGACAGGGCGCTGAAGCTTTCTTT. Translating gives CASRNRQGAEAFF.

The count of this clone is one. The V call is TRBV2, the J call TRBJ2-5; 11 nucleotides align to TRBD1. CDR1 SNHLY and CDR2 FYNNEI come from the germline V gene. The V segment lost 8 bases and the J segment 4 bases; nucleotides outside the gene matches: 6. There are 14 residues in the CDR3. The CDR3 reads CASGRDRGGETQYF. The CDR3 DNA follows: TGTGCCAGCGGTAGGGACAGGGGGGGAGAGACCCAGTACTTC. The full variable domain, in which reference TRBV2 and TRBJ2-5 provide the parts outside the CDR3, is EPEVTQTPSHQVTQMGQEVILRCVPISNHLYFYWYRQILGQKVEFLVSFYNNEISEKSEIFDDQFSVERPDGSNFTLKIRSTKLEDSAMYFCASGRDRGGETQYFGPGTRLLVL.

The chain's CDR3 is CASSLDAANYNEQFF. In DNA form, the CDR3 reads TGTGCCAGCAGCTTAGATGCGGCGAATTACAATGAGCAGTTCTTC. The rearrangement joins TRBV7-2 to TRBJ2-1; D call uncertain. V dropped 1 base and J dropped 4 bases, with 11 bases sitting between them. Per germline, CDR1 SGHTA and CDR2 FQGNSA. CDR3 length: 15 residues.

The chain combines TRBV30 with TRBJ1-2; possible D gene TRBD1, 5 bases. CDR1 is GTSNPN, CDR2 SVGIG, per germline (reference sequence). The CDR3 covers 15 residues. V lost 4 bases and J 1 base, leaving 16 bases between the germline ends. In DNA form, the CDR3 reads TGTGCCTGGATGGTCCAGGGTAGGGGTAACTATGGCTACACCTTC. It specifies CAWMVQGRGNYGYTF. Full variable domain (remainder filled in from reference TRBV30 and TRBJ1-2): SQTIHQWPATLVQPVGSPLSLECTVEGTSNPNLYWYRQAAGRGLQLLFYSVGIGQISSEVPQNLSASRPQDRQFILSSKKLLLSDSGFYLCAWMVQGRGNYGYTFGSGTRLTVV.

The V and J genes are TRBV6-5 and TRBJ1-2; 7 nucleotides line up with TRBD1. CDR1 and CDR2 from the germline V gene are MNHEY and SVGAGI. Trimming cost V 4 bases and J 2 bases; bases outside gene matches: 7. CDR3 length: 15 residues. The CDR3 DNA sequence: TGTGCCAGCAGTTTCCCGACAGGGAAGAACTATGGCTACACCTTC. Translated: CASSFPTGKNYGYTF.

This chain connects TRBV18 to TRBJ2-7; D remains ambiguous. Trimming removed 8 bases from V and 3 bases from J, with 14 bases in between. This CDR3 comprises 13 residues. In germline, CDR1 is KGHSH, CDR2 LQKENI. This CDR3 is CASGIGQNYEQYF. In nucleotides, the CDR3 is TGTGCCAGCGGAATCGGGCAGAACTACGAGCAGTACTTC.

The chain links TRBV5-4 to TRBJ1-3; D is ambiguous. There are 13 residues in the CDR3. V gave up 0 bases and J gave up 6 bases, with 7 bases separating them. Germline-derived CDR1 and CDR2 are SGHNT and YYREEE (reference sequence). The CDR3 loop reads CASSLAGLNTIYF. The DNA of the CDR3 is TGTGCCAGCAGCTTGGCCGGGTTAAACACCATATATTTT.

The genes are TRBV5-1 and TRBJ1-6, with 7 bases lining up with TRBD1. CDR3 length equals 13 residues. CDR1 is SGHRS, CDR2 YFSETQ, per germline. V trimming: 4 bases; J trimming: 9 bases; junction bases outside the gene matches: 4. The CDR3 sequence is CASSLTGSSPLHF. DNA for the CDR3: TGCGCCAGCAGCCTGACAGGGTCTTCACCCCTCCACTTT.

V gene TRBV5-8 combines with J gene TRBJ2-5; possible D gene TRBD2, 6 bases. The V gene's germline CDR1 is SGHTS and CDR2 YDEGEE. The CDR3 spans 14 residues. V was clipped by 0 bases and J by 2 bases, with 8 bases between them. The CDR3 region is CASSLVLAQETQYF. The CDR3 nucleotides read TGTGCCAGCAGCTTGGTGCTAGCGCAAGAGACCCAGTACTTC.

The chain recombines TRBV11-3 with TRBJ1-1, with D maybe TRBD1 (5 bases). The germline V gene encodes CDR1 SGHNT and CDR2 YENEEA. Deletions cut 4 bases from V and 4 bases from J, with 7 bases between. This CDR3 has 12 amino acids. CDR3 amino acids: CASSSRGTEAFF. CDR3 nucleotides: TGTGCCAGCAGCTCAAGGGGCACTGAAGCTTTCTTT.

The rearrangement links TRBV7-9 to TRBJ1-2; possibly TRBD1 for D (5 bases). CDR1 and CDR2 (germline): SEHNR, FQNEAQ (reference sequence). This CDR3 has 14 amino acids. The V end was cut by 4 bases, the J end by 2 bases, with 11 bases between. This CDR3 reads CASSSGGINYGYTF. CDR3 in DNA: TGTGCCAGCAGCTCCGGGGGGATCAACTATGGCTACACCTTC.

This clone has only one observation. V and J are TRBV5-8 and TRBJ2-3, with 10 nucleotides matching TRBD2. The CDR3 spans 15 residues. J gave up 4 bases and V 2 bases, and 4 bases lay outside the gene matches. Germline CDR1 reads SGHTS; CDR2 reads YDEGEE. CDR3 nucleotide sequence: TGTGCCAGCAGCTTCAGCGGGGGGGCCTCAGATACGCAGTATTTT. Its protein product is CASSFSGGASDTQYF.

DNA of the CDR3: TGTGCCAGCAGTGAAGCGCGACAGGGATCGCCCCAGCATTTT. Protein product: CASSEARQGSPQHF. The rearrangement joins TRBV6-1 to TRBJ1-5; 7 bases agree with TRBD1. This CDR3 region has 14 residues. Germline lookup yields CDR1 MNHNS and CDR2 SASEGT. V lost 0 bases and J lost 9; bases outside the gene matches: 5.

The CDR3 DNA is TGTGCCAGCAGCTTAGACAGGAACTATGGCTACACCTTC. Amino acid sequence: CASSLDRNYGYTF. V is TRBV11-1 and J is TRBJ1-2, with D perhaps TRBD1 (5 bases). This CDR3 has 13 residues. Germline loops: CDR1 SGHAT, CDR2 FQDESV (reference sequence). V gave up 1 base and J gave up 2 bases, with 5 bases separating them. Based on the CDR3 plus reference TRBV11-1 and TRBJ1-2, the full variable domain is EAEVAQSPRYKITEKSQAVAFWCDPISGHATLYWYRQILGQGPELLVQFQDESVVDDSQLPKDRFSAERLKGVDSTLKIQPAELGDSAMYLCASSLDRNYGYTFGSGTRLTVV.

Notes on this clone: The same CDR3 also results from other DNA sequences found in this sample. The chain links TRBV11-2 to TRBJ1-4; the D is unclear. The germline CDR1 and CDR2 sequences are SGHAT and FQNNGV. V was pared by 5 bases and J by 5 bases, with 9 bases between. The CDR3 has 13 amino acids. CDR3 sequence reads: CASSRALNEKLFF. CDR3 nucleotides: TGTGCCAGCAGCCGGGCCCTGAATGAAAAACTGTTTTTT.

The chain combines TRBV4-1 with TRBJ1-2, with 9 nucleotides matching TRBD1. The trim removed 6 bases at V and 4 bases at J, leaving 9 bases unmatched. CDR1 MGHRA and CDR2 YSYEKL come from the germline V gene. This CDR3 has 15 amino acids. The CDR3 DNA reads TGCGCCAGCAGACAAACCGGGACAGGGACCTATGGCTACACCTTC. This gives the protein CASRQTGTGTYGYTF.

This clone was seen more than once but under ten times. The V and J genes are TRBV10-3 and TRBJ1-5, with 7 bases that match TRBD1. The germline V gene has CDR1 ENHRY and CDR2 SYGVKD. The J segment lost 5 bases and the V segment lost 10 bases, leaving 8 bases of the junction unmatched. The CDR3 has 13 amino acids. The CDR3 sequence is CATSTGNYQPQHF. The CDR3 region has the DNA TGTGCCACCTCGACAGGGAATTATCAGCCCCAGCATTTT.

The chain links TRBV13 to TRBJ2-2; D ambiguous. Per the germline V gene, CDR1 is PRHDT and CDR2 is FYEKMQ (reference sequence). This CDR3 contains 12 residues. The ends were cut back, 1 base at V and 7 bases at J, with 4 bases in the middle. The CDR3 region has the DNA TGTGCCAGCAGCTTAGATGTCGGGGAGCTGTTTTTT. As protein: CASSLDVGELFF.

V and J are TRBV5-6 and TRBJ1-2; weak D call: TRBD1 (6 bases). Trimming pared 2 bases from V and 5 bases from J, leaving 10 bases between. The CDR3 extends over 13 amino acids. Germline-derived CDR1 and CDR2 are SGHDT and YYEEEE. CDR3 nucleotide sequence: TGTGCCAGCAGCTTCTGGCAGGGGTATGGCTACACCTTC. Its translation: CASSFWQGYGYTF.

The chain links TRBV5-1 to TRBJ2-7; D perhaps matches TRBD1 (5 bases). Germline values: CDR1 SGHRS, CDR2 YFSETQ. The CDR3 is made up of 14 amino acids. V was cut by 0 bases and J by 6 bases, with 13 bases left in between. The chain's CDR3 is CASSLGAGKSEQYF. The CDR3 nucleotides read TGCGCCAGCAGCTTGGGTGCAGGGAAATCCGAGCAGTACTTC.

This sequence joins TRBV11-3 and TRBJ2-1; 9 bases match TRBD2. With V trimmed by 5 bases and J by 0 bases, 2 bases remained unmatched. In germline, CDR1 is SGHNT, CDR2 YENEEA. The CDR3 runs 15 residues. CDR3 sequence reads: CASSTAGGSYNEQFF. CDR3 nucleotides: TGTGCCAGCAGCACAGCGGGGGGCTCCTACAATGAGCAGTTCTTC. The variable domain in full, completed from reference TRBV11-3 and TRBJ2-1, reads EAGVVQSPRYKIIEKKQPVAFWCNPISGHNTLYWYLQNLGQGPELLIRYENEEAVDDSQLPKDRFSAERLKGVDSTLKIQPAELGDSAVYLCASSTAGGSYNEQFFGPGTRLTVL.

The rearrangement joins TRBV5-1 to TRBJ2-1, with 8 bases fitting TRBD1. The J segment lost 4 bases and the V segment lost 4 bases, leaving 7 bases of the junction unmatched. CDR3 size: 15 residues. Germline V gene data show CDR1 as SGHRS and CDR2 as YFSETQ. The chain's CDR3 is CASSRAGGGYNEQFF. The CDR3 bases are TGCGCCAGCAGCCGAGCAGGGGGCGGATACAATGAGCAGTTCTTC.

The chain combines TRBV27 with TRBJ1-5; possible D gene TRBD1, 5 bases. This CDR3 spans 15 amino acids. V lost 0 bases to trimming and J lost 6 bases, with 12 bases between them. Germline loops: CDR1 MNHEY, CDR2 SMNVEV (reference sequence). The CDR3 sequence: CASSLSYTGSQPQHF. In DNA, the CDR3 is TGTGCCAGCAGTTTATCTTATACAGGAAGTCAGCCCCAGCATTTT.

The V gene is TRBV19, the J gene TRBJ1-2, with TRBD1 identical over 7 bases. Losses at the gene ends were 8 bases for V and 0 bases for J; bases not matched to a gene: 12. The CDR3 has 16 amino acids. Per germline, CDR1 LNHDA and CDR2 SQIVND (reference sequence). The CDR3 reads CASCAQGTDSNYGYTF. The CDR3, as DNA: TGTGCCAGTTGCGCTCAAGGGACAGATTCTAACTATGGCTACACCTTC.

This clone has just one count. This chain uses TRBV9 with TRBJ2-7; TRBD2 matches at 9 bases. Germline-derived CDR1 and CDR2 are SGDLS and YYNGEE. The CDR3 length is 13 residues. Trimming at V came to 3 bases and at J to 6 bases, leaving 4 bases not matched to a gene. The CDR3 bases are TGTGCCAGCAGCGCAAGCGGGGGGCGCGAGCAGTACTTC. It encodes CASSASGGREQYF.

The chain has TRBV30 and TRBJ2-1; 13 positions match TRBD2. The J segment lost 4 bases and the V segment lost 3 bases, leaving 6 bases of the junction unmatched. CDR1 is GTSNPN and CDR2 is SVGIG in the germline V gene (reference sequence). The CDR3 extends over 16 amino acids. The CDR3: CAWRAGTSGVYNEQFF. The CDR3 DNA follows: TGTGCCTGGAGAGCGGGGACTAGCGGGGTTTACAATGAGCAGTTCTTC.